These 11 T cell receptor beta chains came from one sample sequenced in a study of response to subunit inactivated influenza vaccine. TCRdb recomputed calls from the RT-PCR reads with MiXCR, one row per CDR3 protein. The sample records around 750,000 distinct CDR3 sequences, 21% being singletons. The sample here was PBMCs from blood, taken roughly 5 days after vaccination. The receptors derive from a man in his forties or fifties who received an inactivated influenza vaccine.

This clonotype occurred a few times. The gene calls are TRBV29-1 and TRBJ1-1, with D perhaps TRBD1 (6 bases). The CDR3 is made up of 14 amino acids. V lost 7 bases and J 3 bases, leaving 18 bases between the germline ends. From germline, CDR1 is SQVTM and CDR2 ANQGSEA. The CDR3 spells CSGGTGAQHTEAFF. The CDR3 DNA sequence: TGCAGCGGGGGGACGGGGGCGCAGCACACTGAAGCTTTCTTT.

The J gene is TRBJ1-4, the V gene TRBV5-5; unclear D gene. There are 14 residues in the CDR3. The V and J ends lost 2 bases and 4 bases respectively, with 9 bases between them. Germline lookup yields CDR1 SGHKS and CDR2 YYEKEE (reference sequence). CDR3 sequence reads: CASSFTDNNEKLFF. In nucleotides, the CDR3 is TGTGCCAGCAGCTTCACGGATAATAATGAAAAACTGTTTTTT.

The V gene is TRBV11-2, the J gene TRBJ2-7; D gene ambiguous. V gave up 5 bases and J gave up 9 bases, with 14 bases separating them. The CDR3 covers 12 residues. Per the germline V gene, CDR1 is SGHAT and CDR2 is FQNNGV. The CDR3: CASSEGTFGQYF. The DNA for the CDR3 is TGTGCCAGCAGCGAAGGCACGTTCGGGCAGTACTTC.

This clonotype was observed a few times. This chain uses TRBV4-3 with TRBJ2-2; 7 nucleotides agree with TRBD1. CDR1 is LGHNA and CDR2 is YSLEER in the germline V gene. There are 17 residues in the CDR3. The V segment lost 2 bases and the J segment 6 bases; nucleotides outside the gene matches: 12. In DNA, the CDR3 is TGCGCCAGCAGCCAAATGACAGGGTCTGGGTTTGCCGGGGAGCTGTTTTTT. As protein: CASSQMTGSGFAGELFF.

This clonotype was seen a handful of times. The V and J genes are TRBV20-1 and TRBJ2-3; D uncertain. Trimming took 3 bases from V and 0 from J, leaving 13 bases between them. This CDR3 contains 15 residues. The germline CDR1 and CDR2 sequences are DFQATT and SNEGSKA (reference sequence). CDR3 in amino acids: CSASFQEHSTDTQYF. CDR3 nucleotide sequence: TGCAGTGCTAGTTTCCAGGAACATAGCACAGATACGCAGTATTTT.

The chain has TRBV5-6 and TRBJ2-4; D gene ambiguous. The CDR3 extends over 14 amino acids. V was cut by 2 bases and J by 2 bases, with 8 bases left in between. CDR1 and CDR2 from the germline V gene are SGHDT and YYEEEE. CDR3 sequence: CASSLIGSKNIQYF. The CDR3 coding sequence is TGTGCCAGCAGCTTAATAGGGTCCAAAAACATTCAGTACTTC.

This clonotype was detected a few times. The rearrangement joins TRBV20-1 to TRBJ2-5; perhaps TRBD1 as D (5 bases). The CDR3 contains 13 residues. Germline V lookup: CDR1 DFQATT, CDR2 SNEGSKA (reference sequence). The V gene lost 5 bases and the J gene lost 2 bases, with 12 bases spanning the gap. CDR3 coding DNA: TGCAGTGCTTGCGAGACAGATCAAGAGACCCAGTACTTC. Translation: CSACETDQETQYF.

This clonotype has more than one count but fewer than ten. The CDR3 is CASSTLTGNYEQYF. CDR3 coding DNA: TGTGCCAGCAGCACACTGACAGGGAACTACGAGCAGTACTTC. The chain joins TRBV5-6 to TRBJ2-7, with 7 bases aligning to TRBD1. V lost 4 bases to trimming and J lost 3 bases; unmatched junction nucleotides: 7. The CDR3 runs to 14 residues. Germline CDR1 and CDR2: SGHDT and YYEEEE.

This sequence joins TRBV29-1 and TRBJ1-5; 7 positions agree with TRBD1. The CDR3 contains 14 residues. Germline CDR1 is SQVTM and CDR2 is ANQGSEA. V lost 6 bases and J lost 4; bases outside the gene matches: 9. CDR3 bases: TGCAGCGTCGCCCCGACAGGGAAGAATCAGCCCCAGCATTTT. Its protein is CSVAPTGKNQPQHF.

The gene calls are TRBV27 and TRBJ2-1; D is unresolved. This CDR3 comprises 16 residues. Germline CDR1 MNHEY, CDR2 SMNVEV (reference sequence). The ends were cut back, 2 bases at V and 0 bases at J, with 11 bases in the middle. Written as DNA, the CDR3 is TGTGCCAGCAGTTTAGAGTCCATTAGCTCCTACAATGAGCAGTTCTTC. This codes for CASSLESISSYNEQFF.

The CDR3 is CSARDTRSYEQYF. The CDR3 region has the DNA TGCAGTGCTAGAGATACACGATCCTACGAGCAGTACTTC. The chain recombines TRBV20-1 with TRBJ2-7; D call uncertain. The CDR3 is made up of 13 amino acids. Trimming cost V 0 bases and J 1 base, with 7 bases left between them. In germline, CDR1 is DFQATT, CDR2 SNEGSKA (reference sequence).